The rows below give T cell receptor beta chains drawn from one sample of a study of cytomegalovirus exposure and HLA in healthy donors. This table comes from immunoSEQ multiplex PCR, and its TCRdb copy is limited to in-frame clones, with some not included. The sample includes around 70,000 clones, roughly nine tenths of them seen just once. Sequencing used PBMCs. The receptors were gathered from a man aged 18-30 years in good health and CMV-seronegative. CDR3s include the opening cysteine and the closing phenylalanine or tryptophan. D genes are given only for firm matches. Part of the rows lack a size; the others show once, few, many or a class for expanded clones.

>TRBJ2-2|TRBD2|.|TRBV5-1
TGCGCCAGCAGCTTCACGCCGGGACTAGCGGCCGGGGAGCTGTTTTTT
CASSFTPGLAAGELFF
>TRBJ1-2|.|.|TRBV15
TGTGCCACCAGCAGAGATGCGGGGAACTATGGCTACACCTTC
CATSRDAGNYGYTF
>TRBJ1-2|.|.|TRBV28
TGTGCCAGCAGTTTCGAGGCCCCCTATGGCTACACCTTC
CASSFEAPYGYTF
>TRBJ2-7|.|.|TRBV11-3
TGTGCCAGCAGCTTAGGCGGGGACGGATCCTACGAGCAGTACTTC
CASSLGGDGSYEQYF
>TRBJ2-7|TRBD2|.|TRBV7-9
TGTGCCAGCAGCCGGGGGGGAGTATCGCGTAACGAGCAGTACTTC
CASSRGGVSRNEQYF
>TRBJ2-1|TRBD2|.|TRBV29-1
TGCAGCGTTTTCCGTAATCGAGCGGGAGGACCCTACAATGAGCAGTTCTTC
CSVFRNRAGGPYNEQFF
>TRBJ2-7|.|.|TRBV11-1
TGTGCCAGCGGGCGGGCTCAGTTGCAGTACTTC
CASGRAQLQYF
>TRBJ2-1|TRBD2|.|TRBV5-6
TGTGCCAGCAGCAGATGGACTAGCGGGAGGGTATCCAATGAGCAGTTCTTC
CASSRWTSGRVSNEQFF
>TRBJ1-2|.|.|TRBV30
TGTGCCTGGAGTGCCCTACCAGGGCAGGGCTACACCTTC
CAWSALPGQGYTF
>TRBJ2-7|TRBD2|.|TRBV28
TGTGCCAGCAGCCCCCCACTAGCGGGAGGCCTGTACGAGCAGTACTTC
CASSPPLAGGLYEQYF
>TRBJ1-2|.|.|TRBV6-6
TGTGCCAGCAGTTACAGAATAGGGGACTATGGCTACACCTTC
CASSYRIGDYGYTF
>TRBJ2-1|TRBD2|.|TRBV19
TGTGCCAGTAGTAGGCAACTAGCGGGAGGGTACAATGAGCAGTTCTTC
CASSRQLAGGYNEQFF
>TRBJ2-2|TRBD1|.|TRBV5-6
TGTGCCAGCAGTCCGGGACAGGGGGCGTCCGGGGAGCTGTTTTTT
CASSPGQGASGELFF
>TRBJ2-6|.|.|TRBV28
TGTGCCAGCAGCCCTGGGGGGACTGGGGCCAACGTCCTGACTTTC
CASSPGGTGANVLTF
>TRBJ2-7|TRBD2|.|TRBV15
TGTGCCACCAGCAGAGATCTACCCCTAGCGGGCTACGAGCAGTACTTC
CATSRDLPLAGYEQYF
>TRBJ1-3|.|.|TRBV5-5
TGTGCCAGCAGCTTAGTAGACACCATATATTTT
CASSLVDTIYF
>TRBJ2-5|TRBD2|.|TRBV6-5
TGTGCCAGCAGTTACACAGGACTAGCGGGACAAGAGACCCAGTACTTC
CASSYTGLAGQETQYF
>TRBJ1-4|.|.|TRBV7-9
TGTGCCAGCAGCTTAGTGGACAGTGCTAATGAAAAACTGTTTTTT
CASSLVDSANEKLFF
>TRBJ1-5|.|.|TRBV19
TGTGCCAGTAGTATCGGGGGGAAGGGTCAGCCCCAGCATTTT
CASSIGGKGQPQHF
>TRBJ2-7|.|.|TRBV28
TGTGCCAGCACCCGGGGAGACAACTACGAGCAGTACTTC
CASTRGDNYEQYF
>TRBJ1-2|.|.|TRBV7-9
TGTGCCAGCAGCTTAGCCCCAGGGTTGTATGGCTACACCTTC
CASSLAPGLYGYTF
>TRBJ2-3|.|.|TRBV18
TGTGCCAGCTCCATCTCCAGGCCTAGCACAGATACGCAGTATTTT
CASSISRPSTDTQYF
>TRBJ1-3|.|.|TRBV9
TGTGCCAGCAGCGTAGAGCCACTCCAAGTGAGGTCTGGAAACACCATATATTTT
CASSVEPLQVRSGNTIYF
>TRBJ2-3|.|.|TRBV11-2
TGTGCCAGCAGCGGAAGCGGGTATAGCACAGATACGCAGTATTTT
CASSGSGYSTDTQYF
>TRBJ1-4|TRBD1|.|TRBV2
TGTGCCAGCAGGGACAGGGGTTTGGCTAATGAAAAACTGTTTTTT
CASRDRGLANEKLFF
>TRBJ2-1|TRBD2|.|TRBV27
TGTGCCAGCAGTTTGAGCGGGACCCTTTCCTACAATGAGCAGTTCTTC
CASSLSGTLSYNEQFF
>TRBJ1-1|.|.|TRBV7-3
TGTGCCAGCACCCTTGGGGGGATCGGTGAAGCTTTCTTT
CASTLGGIGEAFF
>TRBJ2-5|TRBD1|few|TRBV9
TGTGCCAGCAGCACACCGACAGGGGCCGGAGAGACCCAGTACTTC
CASSTPTGAGETQYF
>TRBJ2-6|TRBD1|.|TRBV9
TGTGCCAGCAGCGCCGGACAGGGGTCAGGGGCCAACGTCCTGACTTTC
CASSAGQGSGANVLTF
>TRBJ1-1|.|.|TRBV11-2
TGTGCCAGCAGCTTAGATCGGGTAGGGAGAAAAATGAACACTGAAGCTTTCTTT
CASSLDRVGRKMNTEAFF
>TRBJ2-5|.|.|TRBV5-6
TGTGCCAGCAGTGGAGGGGGCGGGGAGACCCAGTACTTC
CASSGGGGETQYF
>TRBJ1-2|.|.|TRBV7-9
TGTGCCAGCAGCGAAAGCGCTATTAATCTGGGTCGGTATGGCTACACCTTC
CASSESAINLGRYGYTF
>TRBJ2-1|TRBD1|.|TRBV7-2
TGTGCCAGCCAGGGGGTCCCAGACAGCTCCTACAATGAGCAGTTCTTC
CASQGVPDSSYNEQFF
>TRBJ2-1|TRBD2|once|TRBV27
TGTGCCAGCAGGACCGGGACTAGCGGGATCAATGAGCAGTTCTTC
CASRTGTSGINEQFF
>TRBJ2-2|TRBD1|.|TRBV7-2
TGTGCCAGCGGGGACAGATCCACCGGGGAGCTGTTTTTT
CASGDRSTGELFF
>TRBJ2-3|TRBD2|once|TRBV4-2
TGTGCCAGCAGCCAAGATGAGGGAGGGCACACAGATACGCAGTATTTT
CASSQDEGGHTDTQYF
>TRBJ2-4|TRBD2|once|TRBV27
TGTGCCAGCAGTTCCCCTCGGACTAGCGGGAGAAACATTCAGTACTTC
CASSSPRTSGRNIQYF
>TRBJ2-1|.|.|TRBV5-6
TGTGCCAGCAGCTTGATTGAGGGCGGAAGGCGTGAGCAGTTCTTC
CASSLIEGGRREQFF
>TRBJ1-1|TRBD1|.|TRBV19
TGTGCCAGTAGTTCTGAGGCAGGGGGATCCACTGAAGCTTTCTTT
CASSSEAGGSTEAFF
>TRBJ2-2|TRBD2|.|TRBV30
TGTGCCTGGAGGTCTAGCGGGAACACCGGGGAGCTGTTTTTT
CAWRSSGNTGELFF
>TRBJ1-4|.|.|TRBV7-9
TGTGCCAGCTCCTCTTTTCAGGGGCTGAATGAAAAACTGTTTTTT
CASSSFQGLNEKLFF
>TRBJ2-7|TRBD1|.|TRBV4-1
TGCGCCAGCAGCCACTATCCCGGGACAGGGCGAATCTACGAGCAGTACTTC
CASSHYPGTGRIYEQYF
>TRBJ2-7|.|once|TRBV2
TGTGCCAGCAGTGAAACCGTCAGCGAGCAGTACTTC
CASSETVSEQYF
>TRBJ2-7|TRBD1|once|TRBV19
TGTGCCAGTAGTATTGGGACAGGGGTTTACGAGCAGTACTTC
CASSIGTGVYEQYF
>TRBJ2-3|.|.|TRBV2
TGTGTCAGCAGGCACGACTCCACAGATACGCAGTATTTT
CVSRHDSTDTQYF
>TRBJ2-5|TRBD1|.|TRBV28
TGTGCCAGCAGTTTACCACAGGGGTTGGAGACCCAGTACTTC
CASSLPQGLETQYF
>TRBJ2-7|.|.|TRBV5-1
TGCGCCAGCAGCGCAGGCTCCTACGAGCAGTACTTC
CASSAGSYEQYF
>TRBJ1-2|.|.|TRBV28
TGTGCCAGCAGTTTAGGTCGCAGGAGGGACTATGGCTACACCTTC
CASSLGRRRDYGYTF
>TRBJ2-7|.|.|TRBV28
TGTGCCAGCAGTTTGCCCGGGACATACATTCCCTACGAGCAGTACTTC
CASSLPGTYIPYEQYF
>TRBJ2-7|.|.|TRBV7-2
TGTGCCAGCAGCCGACGGTCGGGAGTAGTCCACGAGCAGTACTTC
CASSRRSGVVHEQYF
>TRBJ2-7|TRBD2|.|TRBV27
TGTGCCAGCAGTTCTATACTAGCGGGAACCTACGAGCAGTACTTC
CASSSILAGTYEQYF
>TRBJ2-1|TRBD2|.|TRBV28
TGTGCCAGCACCGGGACTAATTTCAATGAGCAGTTCTTC
CASTGTNFNEQFF
>TRBJ2-2|TRBD1|.|TRBV4-3
TGCGCCAGCAGCCAAGGGACAGGGTCCGGGGAGCTGTTTTTT
CASSQGTGSGELFF
>TRBJ2-5|TRBD2|.|TRBV4-3
TGCGCCAGCAGCCAAGATTCGAGGGGCGGGGGAGAGACCCAGTACTTC
CASSQDSRGGGETQYF